The entry below describes one T cell receptor (beta chain). The CDR3 covers 15 residues. CDR1 and CDR2 from the germline V gene are WNHNN and SYGVQD (reference sequence). V shed 3 bases, J shed 1 base, and the junction held 3 bases outside the gene matches. This entry comes from a study of blood T cell repertoires in COVID-19. About the study: PBMCs, B-cell-depleted T cells, or T cells provided the cDNA or gDNA that made up the material.

The assay was immunoSEQ multiplex PCR, and TCRdb's table has in-frame clones only and misses some. The sample comprises fewer than 250,000 clones, approximately 90% of which are singletons, and around 0.85% rests with the top ten. Sequences were obtained from PBMCs or T cells enriched from blood (not recorded which). The chain carries TRBV10-1 and TRBJ2-1; 7 bases are shared with TRBD2. This sequence originates from a man between 50 and 59 years old who had been exposed to COVID-19. CDR3 sequence (DNA): TGCGCCAGCAGTGAAACTAGCGAATCCTACAATGAGCAGTTCTTC. It codes for CASSETSESYNEQFF.